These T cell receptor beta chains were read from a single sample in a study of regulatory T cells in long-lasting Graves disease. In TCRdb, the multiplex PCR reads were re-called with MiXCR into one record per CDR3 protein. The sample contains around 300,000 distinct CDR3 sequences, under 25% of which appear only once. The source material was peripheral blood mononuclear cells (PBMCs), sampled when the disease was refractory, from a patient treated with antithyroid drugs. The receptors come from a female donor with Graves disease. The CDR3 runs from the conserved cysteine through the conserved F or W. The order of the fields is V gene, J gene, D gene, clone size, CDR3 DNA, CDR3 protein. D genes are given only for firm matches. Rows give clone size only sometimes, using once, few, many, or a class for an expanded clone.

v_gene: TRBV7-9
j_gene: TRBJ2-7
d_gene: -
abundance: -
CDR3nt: TGTGCCAGCAGACAAGGCACAGCCGAGCAGTACTTC
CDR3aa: CASRQGTAEQYF

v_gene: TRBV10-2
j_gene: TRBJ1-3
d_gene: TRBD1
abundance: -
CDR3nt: TGCGCCAGCAATGGACAGGGGGACACCATATATTTT
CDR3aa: CASNGQGDTIYF

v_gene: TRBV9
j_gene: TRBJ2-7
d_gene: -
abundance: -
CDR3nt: TGTGCCAGCAGTGAAGCTTTCAGTCCGTTGGTCGAGCAGTACTTC
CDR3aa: CASSEAFSPLVEQYF

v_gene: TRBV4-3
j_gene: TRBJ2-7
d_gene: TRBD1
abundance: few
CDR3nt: TGCGCCAGCAGCCAGGCCGGGACAGGCCCCTACGAGCAGTACTTC
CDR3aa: CASSQAGTGPYEQYF

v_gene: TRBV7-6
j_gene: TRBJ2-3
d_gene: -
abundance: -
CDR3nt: TGTGCCAGCAGCTTGGGCCCCCCAGATACGCAGTATTTT
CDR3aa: CASSLGPPDTQYF

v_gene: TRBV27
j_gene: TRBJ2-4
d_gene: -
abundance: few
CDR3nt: TGTGCCAGCAGTTCTGGCTTAGCCAAAAACATTCAGTACTTC
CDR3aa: CASSSGLAKNIQYF

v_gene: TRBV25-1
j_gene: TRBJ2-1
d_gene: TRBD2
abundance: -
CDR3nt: TGTGCCAGCAGTGACGGGACTAGCGGGGGTCCCTACAATGAGCAGTTCTTC
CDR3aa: CASSDGTSGGPYNEQFF

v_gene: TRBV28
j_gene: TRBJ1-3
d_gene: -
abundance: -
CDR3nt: TGTGCCAGCAGTTTCTTGAGCGGGCGGGGAAACACCATATATTTT
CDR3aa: CASSFLSGRGNTIYF

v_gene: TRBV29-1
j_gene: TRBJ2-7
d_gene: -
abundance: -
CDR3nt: TGCAGCGTTGTACAGGGTGGGGGTAGCGCCGCGTACGAGCAGTACTTC
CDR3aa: CSVVQGGGSAAYEQYF

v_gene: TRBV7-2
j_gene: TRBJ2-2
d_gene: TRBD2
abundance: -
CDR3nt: TGTGCCAGCAGCTTAATCCTAGCGGGAAGTTACGGGGAGCTGTTTTTT
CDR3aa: CASSLILAGSYGELFF

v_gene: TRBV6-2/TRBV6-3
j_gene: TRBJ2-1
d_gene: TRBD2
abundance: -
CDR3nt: TGTGCCAGCAGAAGACGGGAGGGTTCCGGTGAGCAGTTCTTC
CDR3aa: CASRRREGSGEQFF

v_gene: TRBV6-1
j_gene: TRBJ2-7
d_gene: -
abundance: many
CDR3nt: TGTGCCAGCAGAACAGCCGGGGGGCTAGCGGACTCCTACGAGCAGTACTTC
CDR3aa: CASRTAGGLADSYEQYF

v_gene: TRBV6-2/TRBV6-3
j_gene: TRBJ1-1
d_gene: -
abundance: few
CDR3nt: TGTGCCAGCAGTTACTCCCAGGCGAACACTGAAGCTTTCTTT
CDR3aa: CASSYSQANTEAFF

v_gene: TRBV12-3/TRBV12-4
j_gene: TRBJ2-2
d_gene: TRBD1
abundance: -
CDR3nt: TGTGCCAGCAGTCGACAGGGGGAGAACACCGGGGAGCTGTTTTTT
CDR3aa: CASSRQGENTGELFF

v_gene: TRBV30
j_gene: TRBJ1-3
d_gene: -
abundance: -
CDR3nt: TGTGCCTGGACTGGACCCAGGGGAAACACCATATATTTT
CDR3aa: CAWTGPRGNTIYF

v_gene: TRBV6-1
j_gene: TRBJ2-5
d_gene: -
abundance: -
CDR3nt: TGTGCCAGCAGAAGCGGACACGCGGAGACCCAGTACTTC
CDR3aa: CASRSGHAETQYF

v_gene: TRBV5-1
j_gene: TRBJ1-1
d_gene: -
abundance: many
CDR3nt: TGCGCCAGCAGCCCCGATGGGGGAGGAGCTTTCTTT
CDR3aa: CASSPDGGGAFF

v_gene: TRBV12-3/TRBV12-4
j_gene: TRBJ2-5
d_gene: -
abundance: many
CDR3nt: TGTGCCAGCAGTTTAGACGGGATCGTCGGGGAGACCCAGTACTTC
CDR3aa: CASSLDGIVGETQYF

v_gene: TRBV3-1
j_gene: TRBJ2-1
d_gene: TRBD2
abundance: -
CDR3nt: TGTGCCAGCAGCCAAGTAGTGGTAGCGGGAGTATGGAATGAGCAGTTCTTC
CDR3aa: CASSQVVVAGVWNEQFF

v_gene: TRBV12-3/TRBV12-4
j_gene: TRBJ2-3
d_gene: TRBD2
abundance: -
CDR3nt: TGTGCCAGCAGCTCCGGGACTAGCGGGAGTGGCACAGATACGCAGTATTTT
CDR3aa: CASSSGTSGSGTDTQYF

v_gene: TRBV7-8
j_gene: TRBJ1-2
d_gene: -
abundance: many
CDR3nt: TGTGCCAGCAGCCGGCACGTTTTGGGGTCGGATTATGGCTACACCTTC
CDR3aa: CASSRHVLGSDYGYTF

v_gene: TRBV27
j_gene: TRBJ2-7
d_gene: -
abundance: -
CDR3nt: TGTGCCAGCAGTGGCGGGCAGCGGCAGTACTTC
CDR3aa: CASSGGQRQYF

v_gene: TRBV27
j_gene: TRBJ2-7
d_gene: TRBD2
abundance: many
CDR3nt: TGCGCCAGCAGCTTCCTGGGGGGGGAGCAGTACTTC
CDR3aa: CASSFLGGEQYF

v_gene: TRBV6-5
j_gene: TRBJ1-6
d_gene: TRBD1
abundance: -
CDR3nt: TGTGCCAGCAGTTACCTCCCCAGGGGGGGGTCACCCCTCCACTTT
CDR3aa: CASSYLPRGGSPLHF

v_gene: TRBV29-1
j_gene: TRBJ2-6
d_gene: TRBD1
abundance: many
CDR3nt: TGCAGCGTTGACGAGGGACAGGGGGTCTCTGGGGCCAACGTCCTGACTTTC
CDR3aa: CSVDEGQGVSGANVLTF

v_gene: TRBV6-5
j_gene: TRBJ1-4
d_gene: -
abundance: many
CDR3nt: TGTGCCAGCAGTTACTTGGGGCGGAATGAAAAACTGTTTTTT
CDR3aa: CASSYLGRNEKLFF

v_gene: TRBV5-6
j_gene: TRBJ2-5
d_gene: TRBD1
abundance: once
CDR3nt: TGTGCCAGCAGCTTGCTAGACAGGGGGTATTCAGAGACCCAGTACTTC
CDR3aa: CASSLLDRGYSETQYF

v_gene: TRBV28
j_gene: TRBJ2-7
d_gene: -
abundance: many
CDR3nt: TGTGCCAGCTCTAACCTCGGACAGCCCGAGCAGTACTTC
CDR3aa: CASSNLGQPEQYF

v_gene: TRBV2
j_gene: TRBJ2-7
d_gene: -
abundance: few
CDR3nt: TGTGCCAGCCGGGCCCAGGGAGAATGGCAGCGCGAGCAGTACTTC
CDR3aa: CASRAQGEWQREQYF

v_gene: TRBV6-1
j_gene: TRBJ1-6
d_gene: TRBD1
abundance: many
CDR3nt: TGTGCCAGCAGTGCCACAGGGGTAGAGTCACCCCTCCACTTT
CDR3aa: CASSATGVESPLHF

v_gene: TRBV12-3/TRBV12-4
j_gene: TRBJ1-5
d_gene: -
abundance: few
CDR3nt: TGTGCCAGCAGTTCGCTATGGACCCCTTATAGCAATCAGCCCCAGCATTTT
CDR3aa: CASSSLWTPYSNQPQHF

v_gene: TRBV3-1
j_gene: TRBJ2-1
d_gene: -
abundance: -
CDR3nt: TGTGCCAGCAGCCCCAGAGGAGGGGATTACAATGAGCAGTTCTTC
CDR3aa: CASSPRGGDYNEQFF

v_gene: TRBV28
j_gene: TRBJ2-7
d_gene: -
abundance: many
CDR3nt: TGTGCCGCAGGGATGGCCTACGAGCAGTACTTC
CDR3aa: CAAGMAYEQYF

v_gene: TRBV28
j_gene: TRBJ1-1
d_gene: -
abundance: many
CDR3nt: TGTGCCAGCAGTTTGAAGCGGCTTCGGAACACTGAAGCTTTCTTT
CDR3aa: CASSLKRLRNTEAFF

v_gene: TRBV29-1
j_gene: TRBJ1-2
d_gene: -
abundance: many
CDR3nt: TGCAGCGTTGAAAGAGAGACCTATGGCTACACCTTC
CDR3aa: CSVERETYGYTF

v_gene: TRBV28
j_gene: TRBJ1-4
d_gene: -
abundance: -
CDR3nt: TGTGCCAGCAGTTTAGAAGACCCCTGGGATGAAAAACTGTTTTTT
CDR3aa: CASSLEDPWDEKLFF

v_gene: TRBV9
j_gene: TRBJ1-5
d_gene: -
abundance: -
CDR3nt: TGTGCCAGCAGCGTAGGAGTCAGCAATCAGCCCCAGCATTTT
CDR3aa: CASSVGVSNQPQHF